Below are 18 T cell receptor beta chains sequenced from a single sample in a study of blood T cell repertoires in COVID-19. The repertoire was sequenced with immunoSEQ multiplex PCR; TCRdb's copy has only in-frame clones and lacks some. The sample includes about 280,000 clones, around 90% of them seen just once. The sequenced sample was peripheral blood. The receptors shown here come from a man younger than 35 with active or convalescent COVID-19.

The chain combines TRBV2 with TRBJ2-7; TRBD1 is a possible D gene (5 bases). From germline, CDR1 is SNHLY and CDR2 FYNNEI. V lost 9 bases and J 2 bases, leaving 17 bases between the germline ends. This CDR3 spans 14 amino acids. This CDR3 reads CARSSETDAYEQYF. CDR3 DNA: TGTGCCAGGAGTTCCGAGACAGATGCCTACGAGCAGTACTTC.

CDR3 DNA sequence: TGTGCCAGCAGCCAGGGACAGTCCAGCTCCTACAATGAGCAGTTCTTC. Translation: CASSQGQSSSYNEQFF. The chain is built from TRBV5-5 and TRBJ2-1; 7 bases agree with TRBD1. Trimming at V came to 4 bases and at J to 0 bases, leaving 7 bases not matched to a gene. Germline V gives CDR1 SGHKS, CDR2 YYEKEE (reference sequence). The CDR3 length is 16 residues. The variable domain in full, with the rest retrieved from reference TRBV5-5 and TRBJ2-1, is DAGVTQSPTHLIKTRGQQVTLRCSPISGHKSVSWYQQVLGQGPQFIFQYYEKEERGRGNFPDRFSARQFPNYSSELNVNALLLGDSALYLCASSQGQSSSYNEQFFGPGTRLTVL.

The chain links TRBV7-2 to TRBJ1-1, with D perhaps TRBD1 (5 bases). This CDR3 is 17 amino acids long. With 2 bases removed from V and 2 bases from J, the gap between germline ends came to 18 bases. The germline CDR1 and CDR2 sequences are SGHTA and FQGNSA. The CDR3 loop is CASSLRALTGVNTEAFF. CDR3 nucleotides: TGTGCCAGCAGCTTAAGGGCCCTAACAGGAGTCAACACTGAAGCTTTCTTT.

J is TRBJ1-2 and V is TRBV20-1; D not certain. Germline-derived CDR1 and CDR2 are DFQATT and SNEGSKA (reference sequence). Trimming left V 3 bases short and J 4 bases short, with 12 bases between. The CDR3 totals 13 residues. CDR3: CSASEQSSYGYTF. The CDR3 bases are TGCAGTGCTAGTGAGCAATCTAGCTATGGCTACACCTTC.

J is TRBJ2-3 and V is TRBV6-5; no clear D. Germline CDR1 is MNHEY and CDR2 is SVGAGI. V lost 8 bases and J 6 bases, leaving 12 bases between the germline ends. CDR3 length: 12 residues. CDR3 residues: CASEARRDTQYF. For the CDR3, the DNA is TGTGCCAGCGAGGCGCGCCGGGATACGCAGTATTTT.

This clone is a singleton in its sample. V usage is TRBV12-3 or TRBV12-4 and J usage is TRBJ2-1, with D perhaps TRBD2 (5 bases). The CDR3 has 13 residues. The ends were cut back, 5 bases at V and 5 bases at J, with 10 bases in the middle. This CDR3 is CASSPSGNNEQFF. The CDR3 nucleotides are TGTGCCAGCAGTCCCTCCGGGAACAATGAGCAGTTCTTC.

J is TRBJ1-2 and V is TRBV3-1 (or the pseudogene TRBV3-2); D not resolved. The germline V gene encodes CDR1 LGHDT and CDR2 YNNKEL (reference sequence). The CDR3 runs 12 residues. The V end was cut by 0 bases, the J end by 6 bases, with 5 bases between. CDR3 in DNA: TGTGCCAGCAGCCAAGATACAAATGGCTACACCTTC. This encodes CASSQDTNGYTF.

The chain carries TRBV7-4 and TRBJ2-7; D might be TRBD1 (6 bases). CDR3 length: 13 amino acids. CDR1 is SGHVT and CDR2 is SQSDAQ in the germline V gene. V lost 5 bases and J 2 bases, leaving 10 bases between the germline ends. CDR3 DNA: TGTGCCAGCAGCAAGGACAGTGCCTACGAGCAGTACTTC. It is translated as CASSKDSAYEQYF.

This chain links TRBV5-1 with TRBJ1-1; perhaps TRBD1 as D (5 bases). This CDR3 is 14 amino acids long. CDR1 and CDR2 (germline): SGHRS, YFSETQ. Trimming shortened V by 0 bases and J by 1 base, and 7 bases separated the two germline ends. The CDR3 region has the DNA TGCGCCAGCAGCTTGGGGGGCCCGAACACTGAAGCTTTCTTT. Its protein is CASSLGGPNTEAFF.

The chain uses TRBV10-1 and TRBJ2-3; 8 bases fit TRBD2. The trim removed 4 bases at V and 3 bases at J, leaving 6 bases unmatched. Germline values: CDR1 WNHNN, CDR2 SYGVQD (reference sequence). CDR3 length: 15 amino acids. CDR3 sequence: CASSGSGGQTDTQYF. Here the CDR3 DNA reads TGCGCCAGCAGTGGGTCGGGGGGGCAGACAGATACGCAGTATTTT.

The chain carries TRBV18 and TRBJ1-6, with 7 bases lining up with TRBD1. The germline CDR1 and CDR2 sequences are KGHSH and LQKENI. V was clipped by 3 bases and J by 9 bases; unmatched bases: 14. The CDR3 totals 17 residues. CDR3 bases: TGTGCCAGCTCACCCAACGGCTTAGAGGGGGCAGGTTCACCCCTCCACTTT. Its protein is CASSPNGLEGAGSPLHF.

The CDR3 DNA is TGTGCCAGCAGCTTATCCGGAGGGAACACTGAAGCTTTCTTT. Amino acids: CASSLSGGNTEAFF. V gene TRBV11-3 combines with J gene TRBJ1-1, with D uncertain. This CDR3 has 14 residues. V dropped 2 bases and J dropped 1 base, with 8 bases sitting between them. Germline values: CDR1 SGHNT, CDR2 YENEEA.

CDR3 sequence (DNA): TGTGCTAGTGGCCCGGGGAGCCGGAGCTATGGCTACACCTTC. Its translation is CASGPGSRSYGYTF. This chain links TRBV12-5 with TRBJ1-2; D is ambiguous. The CDR3 totals 14 residues. With 6 bases removed from V and 4 bases from J, the gap between germline ends came to 15 bases. From germline, CDR1 is LGHNT and CDR2 FRNRAP.

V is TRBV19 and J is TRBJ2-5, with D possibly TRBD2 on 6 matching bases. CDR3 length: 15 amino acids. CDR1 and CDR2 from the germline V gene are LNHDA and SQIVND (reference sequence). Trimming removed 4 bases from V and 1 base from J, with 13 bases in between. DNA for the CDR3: TGTGCCAGTAGTACCTTAAGACTAGGCCAAGAGACCCAGTACTTC. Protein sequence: CASSTLRLGQETQYF.

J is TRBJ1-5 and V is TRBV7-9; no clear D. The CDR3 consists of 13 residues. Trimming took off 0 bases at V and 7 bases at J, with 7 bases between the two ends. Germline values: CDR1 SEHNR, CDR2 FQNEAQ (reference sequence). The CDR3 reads CASSLAQQQPQHF. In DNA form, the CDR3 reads TGTGCCAGCAGCTTAGCACAACAACAGCCCCAGCATTTT. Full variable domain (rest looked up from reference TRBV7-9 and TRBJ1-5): DTGVSQNPRHKITKRGQNVTFRCDPISEHNRLYWYRQTLGQGPEFLTYFQNEAQLEKSRLLSDRFSAERPKGSFSTLEIQRTEQGDSAMYLCASSLAQQQPQHFGDGTRLSIL.

CDR3 sequence: CASSYTISGNTIYF. CDR3 bases: TGTGCCAGCAGTTACACTATCTCTGGAAACACCATATATTTT. V usage is TRBV6-5 and J usage is TRBJ1-3, with unresolved D. This CDR3 comprises 14 residues. Trimming pared 2 bases from V and 0 bases from J, leaving 5 bases between. CDR1 and CDR2 (germline): MNHEY, SVGAGI.

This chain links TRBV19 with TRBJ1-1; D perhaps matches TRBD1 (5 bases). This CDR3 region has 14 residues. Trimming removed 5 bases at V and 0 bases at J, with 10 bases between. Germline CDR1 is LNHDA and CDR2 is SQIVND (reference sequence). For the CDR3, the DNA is TGTGCCAGTAGTGTTCGACAGATGAACACTGAAGCTTTCTTT. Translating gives CASSVRQMNTEAFF.

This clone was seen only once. DNA for the CDR3: TGTGCCAGCAGCTTGGAGTCCGGGACAGTCTATAGCACAGATACGCAGTATTTT. Its translation is CASSLESGTVYSTDTQYF. The chain is built from TRBV5-6 and TRBJ2-3, with 7 bases aligning to TRBD1. Per germline, CDR1 SGHDT and CDR2 YYEEEE. V shed 0 bases, J shed 0 bases, and the junction held 10 bases outside the gene matches. This CDR3 is 18 amino acids long.